This T cell receptor (beta chain) was documented in a study of CD8 T cell repertoires and HIV-1 epitope variants. The length of the CDR3 is 15 residues. V lost 1 base and J lost 4, with 16 bases in between. Per the germline V gene, CDR1 is GTSNPN and CDR2 is SVGIG (reference sequence). Turning to this clone: The antigen remains undetermined.

The protocol was immunoSEQ multiplex PCR, while the TCRdb copy is restricted to in-frame clones and leaves out a portion. The sample contains under 7,000 clones, roughly 62% of which appear only once. This receptor was obtained from a male donor with HIV. Source material: cultured CD8+ T cells derived from PBMCs. The genes are TRBV30 and TRBJ1-2; possibly TRBD1 for D (5 bases). The CDR3 DNA sequence: TGTGCCTGGAGTGGACGGGACGCTTGGACCTATGGCTACACCTTC. Translation: CAWSGRDAWTYGYTF.